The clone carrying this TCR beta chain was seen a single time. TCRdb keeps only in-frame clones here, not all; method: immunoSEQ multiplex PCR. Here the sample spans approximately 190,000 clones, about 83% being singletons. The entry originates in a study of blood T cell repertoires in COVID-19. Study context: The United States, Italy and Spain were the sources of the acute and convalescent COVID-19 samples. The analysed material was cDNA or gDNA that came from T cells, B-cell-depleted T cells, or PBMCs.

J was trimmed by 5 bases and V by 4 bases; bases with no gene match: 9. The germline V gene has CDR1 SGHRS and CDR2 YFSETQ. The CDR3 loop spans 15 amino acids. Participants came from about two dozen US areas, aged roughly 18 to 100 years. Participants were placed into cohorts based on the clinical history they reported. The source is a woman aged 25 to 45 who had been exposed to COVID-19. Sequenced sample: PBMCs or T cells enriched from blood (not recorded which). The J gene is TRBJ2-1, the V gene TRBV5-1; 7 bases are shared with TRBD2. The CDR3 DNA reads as TGCGCCAGCAGCCTCTCCAGCGGGGAGCACAATGAGCAGTTCTTC. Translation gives CASSLSSGEHNEQFF.